This entry lists 27 T cell receptor beta chains sequenced from one sample in a study of T-cell memory formation after mild COVID-19. TCRdb independently ran MiXCR on the 5' RACE reads; one entry per CDR3 protein. This table has 350,000 to 450,000 distinct CDR3 sequences, approximately 15% appearing once. Sequenced sample: PBMCs or a T cell subset sorted from them (not recorded which). Receptor source: a man aged 18 to 30 who had mild COVID-19 (a few samples of this study predate the infection). Cell type and time point are not known.

This clonotype has more than one count but fewer than ten. The J gene is TRBJ1-5, the V gene TRBV29-1; TRBD1 matches at 9 bases. J lost 7 bases, V lost 6 bases, and 13 bases had no gene match. The CDR3 is 15 residues long. Germline V CDR1 and CDR2: SQVTM, ANQGSEA. The CDR3 DNA reads TGCAGCGTCACGTTAGTTGGGACAGGGAGGCAGCCCCAGCATTTT. This gives the protein CSVTLVGTGRQPQHF.

This clonotype was detected a few times. V gene TRBV4-3 combines with J gene TRBJ2-7; D gene ambiguous. CDR1 is LGHNA, CDR2 YSLEER, per germline. The CDR3 sequence is 14 residues long. V was cut by 0 bases and J by 2 bases, with 8 bases left in between. The CDR3: CASSQDITTYEQYV. CDR3 coding DNA: TGCGCCAGCAGCCAAGATATCACAACCTACGAGCAGTACGTC.

There are many counts of this clonotype. J is TRBJ1-4 and V is TRBV7-8, with D uncertain. This CDR3 is 14 amino acids long. The germline V gene encodes CDR1 SGHVS and CDR2 FQNEAQ. Trimming pared 4 bases from V and 8 bases from J, leaving 14 bases between. CDR3 nucleotide sequence: TGTGCCAGCAGCTCGAGGAGCATTGGAGAAAAACTGTTTTTT. Protein product: CASSSRSIGEKLFF.

V gene TRBV29-1 combines with J gene TRBJ1-5, with a tentative D call TRBD1 (5 bases). Trimming stripped 4 bases from V and 5 bases from J, with 12 bases between. CDR1 is SQVTM, CDR2 ANQGSEA, per germline. The CDR3 spans 13 residues. The CDR3 loop is CSVVTQDDQPQHF. The CDR3 nucleotides read TGCAGCGTTGTAACACAGGACGATCAGCCCCAGCATTTT. Drawing the rest from reference TRBV29-1 and TRBJ1-5, the complete variable domain is SAVISQKPSRDICQRGTSLTIQCQVDSQVTMMFWYRQQPGQSLTLIATANQGSEATYESGFVIDKFPISRPNLTFSTLTVSNMSPEDSSIYLCSVVTQDDQPQHFGDGTRLSIL.

This chain connects TRBV4-1 to TRBJ1-3, with a possible D match to TRBD1 (5 bases). V dropped 1 base and J dropped 0 bases, with 10 bases sitting between them. CDR3 size: 16 residues. Germline CDR1 MGHRA, CDR2 YSYEKL. As DNA, the CDR3 is TGCGCCAGCAGCCAAGCAGTCAGGGCCTCTGGAAACACCATATATTTT. Translation: CASSQAVRASGNTIYF.

This clonotype was seen many times. CDR3: CASSLGQGRGDGYTF. The CDR3 nucleotides are TGCGCCAGCAGCCTAGGACAGGGCCGAGGCGATGGCTACACCTTC. The V gene is TRBV4-3, the J gene TRBJ1-2; 8 nucleotides align to TRBD1. CDR3 length: 15 amino acids. Germline V CDR1 and CDR2: LGHNA, YSLEER. Germline trimming cut 4 bases from V and 6 bases from J; bases unmatched to any gene: 10.

This rearrangement joins TRBV7-9 to TRBJ2-5; the match to TRBD1 covers 7 bases. CDR3 length: 14 amino acids. Germline CDR1 is SEHNR and CDR2 is FQNEAQ (reference sequence). The ends lost 1 base at V and 7 bases at J; junction bases unmatched: 6. CDR3 in amino acids: CASSLEGQDRTQYF. The CDR3 bases are TGTGCCAGCAGCTTAGAAGGACAGGATAGGACCCAGTACTTC.

This clonotype occurred a few times. V gene TRBV15 combines with J gene TRBJ1-5; D gene unclear. The germline V and J ends were trimmed by 4 bases and 5 bases, with 6 bases remaining between them. The germline gives CDR1 LNHNV, CDR2 YYDKDF (reference sequence). The CDR3 is 12 amino acids. CDR3 sequence: CATSTSDQPQHF. CDR3 in DNA: TGTGCCACCAGCACAAGTGATCAGCCCCAGCATTTT.

This clonotype was detected only a few times. V usage is TRBV5-1 and J usage is TRBJ2-7, with D possibly being TRBD2 (5 bases). The V gene's germline CDR1 is SGHRS and CDR2 YFSETQ. The germline V and J ends were trimmed by 3 bases and 5 bases, with 9 bases remaining between them. The CDR3 totals 12 residues. The CDR3 spells CASSSVGDEQYF. CDR3 bases: TGCGCCAGCAGCTCCGTCGGGGACGAGCAGTACTTC.

This clonotype was seen a few times. This chain connects TRBV7-2 to TRBJ1-2; tentative D call: TRBD1 (5 bases). The CDR3 length is 13 residues. CDR1 SGHTA and CDR2 FQGNSA come from the germline V gene. V lost 6 bases to trimming and J lost 3 bases, with 11 bases between them. CDR3 sequence (DNA): TGTGCCAGCAGTTTCAGGGTTCACTATGGCTACACCTTC. It translates to CASSFRVHYGYTF.

The CDR3 here is CSASDRDRGSTGELFF. Here the CDR3 DNA reads TGCAGTGCCTCTGACCGGGACAGGGGGAGCACCGGGGAGCTGTTTTTT. The chain combines TRBV20-1 with TRBJ2-2, with 11 bases lining up with TRBD1. The germline V gene has CDR1 DFQATT and CDR2 SNEGSKA (reference sequence). There are 16 residues in the CDR3. The J segment lost 4 bases and the V segment lost 6 bases, leaving 10 bases of the junction unmatched.

Many counts were recorded for this clonotype. V and J are TRBV6-2 or TRBV6-3 and TRBJ2-1, with D uncertain. Deletions cut 6 bases from V and 8 bases from J, with 8 bases between. Germline CDR1 is MNHEY and CDR2 is SVGEGT. This CDR3 has 11 amino acids. The DNA of the CDR3 is TGTGCCAGCAGAGAGGTGTATGAGCAGTTCTTC. Translated, it gives CASREVYEQFF.

V gene TRBV7-2 combines with J gene TRBJ2-7; TRBD2 is a possible D gene (5 bases). Per germline, CDR1 SGHTA and CDR2 FQGNSA. With 3 bases removed from V and 6 bases from J, the gap between germline ends came to 15 bases. The CDR3 runs to 14 residues. CDR3 region: CASSFAGYDSEQYV. Here the CDR3 DNA reads TGTGCCAGCAGCTTCGCGGGCTACGACTCCGAGCAGTACGTC.

CDR3 amino acids: CASSPNEGQGLRGYTF. The CDR3 nucleotides read TGCGCCAGCAGCCCCAATGAGGGACAGGGGCTTAGGGGCTACACCTTC. This sequence joins TRBV4-1 and TRBJ1-2, with 10 bases matching TRBD1. CDR3 length: 16 amino acids. Per germline, CDR1 MGHRA and CDR2 YSYEKL. With 4 bases clipped from V and 8 bases from J, the junction kept 13 bases outside the gene matches.

This clonotype turned up a few times. The V call is TRBV5-1, the J call TRBJ2-3; tentative D call: TRBD2 (7 bases). V gave up 9 bases and J gave up 2 bases, with 22 bases separating them. In germline, CDR1 is SGHRS, CDR2 YFSETQ. The CDR3 loop spans 16 amino acids. This chain's CDR3 is CATTPGRGASTDTQYF. The DNA for the CDR3 is TGCGCCACCACGCCTGGACGGGGGGCTTCCACAGATACGCAGTATTTT.

The chain combines TRBV20-1 with TRBJ1-1; maybe TRBD1 (5 bases). V was clipped by 2 bases and J by 9 bases, with 16 bases between them. Germline-derived CDR1 and CDR2 are DFQATT and SNEGSKA (reference sequence). The CDR3 totals 13 residues. Here the CDR3 reads CSARTPGGWKAFF. In DNA form, the CDR3 reads TGCAGTGCTAGAACCCCGGGGGGTTGGAAAGCTTTCTTT.

This clonotype was picked up a small number of times. This chain uses TRBV6-6 with TRBJ2-3; 9 positions match TRBD1. Germline trimming cut 7 bases from V and 2 bases from J; bases unmatched to any gene: 4. Germline CDR1 MNHNY, CDR2 SVGAGI (reference sequence). The CDR3 has 14 residues. The CDR3 sequence: CASTDRGSTDTQYF. CDR3 nucleotides: TGTGCCAGCACTGACAGGGGGTCCACAGATACGCAGTATTTT.

The chain recombines TRBV6-2 or TRBV6-3 with TRBJ2-5; TRBD1 aligns across 10 bases. CDR1 is MNHEY and CDR2 is SVGEGT in the germline V gene. CDR3 length: 14 residues. After removal of 6 bases from V and 4 bases from J, the junction contained 5 bases not matched to a gene. CDR3 nucleotide sequence: TGTGCCAGCAGGACAGGGGGCGGAGGAGAGACCCAGTACTTC. As protein: CASRTGGGGETQYF.

This clonotype was counted at least ten times. J is TRBJ2-5 and V is TRBV7-3; perhaps D is TRBD1 or TRBD2 (5 bases each). Trimming took 5 bases from V and 4 from J, leaving 17 bases between them. There are 15 residues in the CDR3. Germline loops: CDR1 SGHTA, CDR2 FQGTGA. CDR3 residues: CASSLSGTLGETQYF. DNA of the CDR3: TGTGCCAGCAGCCTCTCCGGGACCCTGGGAGAGACCCAGTACTTC.

This clonotype was counted ten times or more. V and J are TRBV6-1 and TRBJ1-1; no firm D call. From germline, CDR1 is MNHNS and CDR2 SASEGT. This CDR3 region has 14 residues. DNA of the CDR3: TGTGTCGTTCCTGCATCGGCCTTGAACACTGAAGCTTTCTTT. It is translated as CVVPASALNTEAFF.

This clonotype turned up a few times. V is TRBV29-1 and J is TRBJ2-7; D possibly matches TRBD1 or TRBD2 (5 bases each). Germline V gives CDR1 SQVTM, CDR2 ANQGSEA. Trimming stripped 2 bases from V and 5 bases from J, with 19 bases between. The CDR3 runs 15 residues. The CDR3 nucleotides are TGCAGCGTTGAAATCTGGGACCCAAACCCCCACGAGCAGTACTTC. It yields the protein CSVEIWDPNPHEQYF.

This chain's CDR3 is CASSLMQINTGELFF. The DNA of the CDR3 is TGTGCCAGCAGTTTAATGCAAATTAACACCGGGGAGCTGTTTTTT. This rearrangement joins TRBV12-3 or TRBV12-4 to TRBJ2-2; no reliable D call. The CDR3 has 15 amino acids. Trimming removed 2 bases from V and 2 bases from J, with 9 bases in between.

The chain has TRBV20-1 and TRBJ1-1, with TRBD1 matching 7 bases. This CDR3 region has 13 residues. Looked up from germline, CDR1 is DFQATT and CDR2 is SNEGSKA (reference sequence). Trimming took 6 bases from V and 1 from J; bases not matched to a gene: 5. DNA of the CDR3: TGCAGTGCACCGGGACAGACGAACACTGAAGCTTTCTTT. Translating gives CSAPGQTNTEAFF.

The chain couples TRBV6-2 or TRBV6-3 to TRBJ2-2, with D perhaps TRBD1 (5 bases). Germline CDR1 and CDR2: MNHEY and SVGEGT. This CDR3 contains 15 residues. The germline V and J ends were trimmed by 2 bases and 5 bases, with 12 bases remaining between them. The CDR3 sequence is CASSYRQGGTGELFF. The DNA of the CDR3 is TGTGCCAGCAGTTACAGGCAGGGTGGTACCGGGGAGCTGTTTTTT.

The J gene is TRBJ1-2, the V gene TRBV5-8; TRBD1 agrees at 9 bases. J lost 4 bases, V lost 0 bases, and 7 bases had no gene match. CDR3 length: 16 residues. Per germline, CDR1 SGHTS and CDR2 YDEGEE. In DNA form, the CDR3 reads TGTGCCAGCAGCTTGGACAGGGGGCCCAACTTCTATGGCTACACCTTC. Residues: CASSLDRGPNFYGYTF.

The V and J genes are TRBV7-9 and TRBJ1-1; 8 positions agree with TRBD1. CDR1 and CDR2 (germline): SEHNR, FQNEAQ (reference sequence). Trimming cost V 6 bases and J 0 bases; bases outside gene matches: 9. The CDR3 consists of 16 residues. The CDR3 bases are TGTGCCAGCAGTCAAGACAGGGGTTGGATGAACACTGAAGCTTTCTTT. Residues: CASSQDRGWMNTEAFF.

This clonotype was counted many times. CDR3 region: CASSATVGTEAFF. The CDR3, as DNA: TGTGCCAGCAGTGCGACGGTGGGGACTGAAGCTTTCTTT. This chain connects TRBV12-3 or TRBV12-4 to TRBJ1-1; no clear D. The CDR3 length is 13 residues. Trimming cost V 5 bases and J 5 bases, with 12 bases left between them.